This entry describes one T cell receptor beta chain. The assay was immunoSEQ multiplex PCR, and TCRdb's table has in-frame clones only and misses some. Counted here are approximately 20,000 clones, around nine tenths occurring once; the ten biggest clones make up roughly 10%. The data originate from a study of graft-versus-host responses after intestinal transplantation. The sequence was collected from a human patient who received an intestinal transplant, so some T cells may come from the graft donor. The starting material was PBMCs, obtained 230 to 240 days after intestinal transplant.

The CDR3 sequence is CASSRGAEYQETQYF. For the CDR3, the DNA is TGTGCCAGCAGCCGGGGGGCTGAATACCAAGAGACCCAGTACTTC. The chain links TRBV5-4 to TRBJ2-5; possible D gene TRBD2, 7 bases. The germline V gene has CDR1 SGHNT and CDR2 YYREEE (reference sequence). This CDR3 is built from 15 residues. V was shortened by 4 bases and J by 0 bases, with 13 bases between the two germline ends.